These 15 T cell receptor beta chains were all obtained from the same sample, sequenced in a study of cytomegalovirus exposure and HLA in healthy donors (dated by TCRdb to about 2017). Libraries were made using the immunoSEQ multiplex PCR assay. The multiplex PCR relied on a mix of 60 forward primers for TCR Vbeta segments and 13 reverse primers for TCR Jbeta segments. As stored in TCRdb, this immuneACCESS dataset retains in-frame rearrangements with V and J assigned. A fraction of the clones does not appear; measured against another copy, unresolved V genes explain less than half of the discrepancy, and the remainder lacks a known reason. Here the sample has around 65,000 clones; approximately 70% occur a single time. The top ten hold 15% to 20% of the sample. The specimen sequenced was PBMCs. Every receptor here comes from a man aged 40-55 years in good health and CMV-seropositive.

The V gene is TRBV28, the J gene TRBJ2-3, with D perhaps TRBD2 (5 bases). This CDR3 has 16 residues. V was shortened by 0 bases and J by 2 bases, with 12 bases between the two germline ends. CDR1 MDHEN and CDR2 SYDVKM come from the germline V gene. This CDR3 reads CASSLWRARATDTQYF. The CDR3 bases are TGTGCCAGCAGTTTATGGCGGGCCCGGGCCACAGATACGCAGTATTTT.

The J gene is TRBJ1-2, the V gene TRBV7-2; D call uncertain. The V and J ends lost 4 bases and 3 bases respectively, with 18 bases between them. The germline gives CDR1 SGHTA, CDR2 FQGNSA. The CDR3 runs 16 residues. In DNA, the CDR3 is TGTGCCAGCAGCTCGGGAGGGTCTCGTATAGACTATGGCTACACCTTC. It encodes CASSSGGSRIDYGYTF.

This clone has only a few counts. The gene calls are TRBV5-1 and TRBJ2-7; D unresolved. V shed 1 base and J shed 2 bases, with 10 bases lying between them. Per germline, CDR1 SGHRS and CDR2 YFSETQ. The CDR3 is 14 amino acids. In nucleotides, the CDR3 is TGCGCCAGCAGCTTGAGTTCCCCTACCTACGAGCAGTACTTC. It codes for CASSLSSPTYEQYF. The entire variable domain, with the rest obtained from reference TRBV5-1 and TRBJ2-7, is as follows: KAGVTQTPRYLIKTRGQQVTLSCSPISGHRSVSWYQQTPGQGLQFLFEYFSETQRNKGNFPGRFSGRQFSNSRSEMNVSTLELGDSALYLCASSLSSPTYEQYFGPGTRLTVT.

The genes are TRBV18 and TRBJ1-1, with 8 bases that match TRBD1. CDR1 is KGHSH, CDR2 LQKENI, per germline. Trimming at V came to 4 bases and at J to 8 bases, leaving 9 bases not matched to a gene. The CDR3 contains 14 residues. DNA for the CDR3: TGTGCCAGCTCACTCGAAACAGGGGGTGGGGAAGCTTTCTTT. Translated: CASSLETGGGEAFF.

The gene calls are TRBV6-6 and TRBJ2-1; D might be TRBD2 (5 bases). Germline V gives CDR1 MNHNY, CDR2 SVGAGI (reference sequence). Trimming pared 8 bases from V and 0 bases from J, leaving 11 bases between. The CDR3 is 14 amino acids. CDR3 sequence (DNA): TGTGCCAGCGGAGCGGTGAACTCCTACAATGAGCAGTTCTTC. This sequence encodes CASGAVNSYNEQFF.

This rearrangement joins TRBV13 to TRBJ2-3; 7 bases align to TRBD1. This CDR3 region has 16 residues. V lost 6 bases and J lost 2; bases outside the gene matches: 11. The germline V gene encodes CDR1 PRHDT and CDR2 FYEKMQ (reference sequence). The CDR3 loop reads CASRRTGERYTDTQYF. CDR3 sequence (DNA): TGTGCCAGCAGGCGTACAGGGGAGAGGTACACAGATACGCAGTATTTT.

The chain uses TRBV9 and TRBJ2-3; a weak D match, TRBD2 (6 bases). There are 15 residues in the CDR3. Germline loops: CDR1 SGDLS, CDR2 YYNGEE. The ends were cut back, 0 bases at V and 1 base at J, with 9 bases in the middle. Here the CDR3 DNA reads TGTGCCAGCAGCGTAGGTGGACTACGCACAGATACGCAGTATTTT. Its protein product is CASSVGGLRTDTQYF.

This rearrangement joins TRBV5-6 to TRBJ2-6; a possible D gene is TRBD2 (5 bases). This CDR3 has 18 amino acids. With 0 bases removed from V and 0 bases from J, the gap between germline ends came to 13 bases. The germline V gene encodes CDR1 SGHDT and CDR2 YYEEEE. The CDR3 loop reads CASSLVGVPVSGANVLTF. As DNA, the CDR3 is TGTGCCAGCAGCTTGGTCGGGGTGCCAGTCTCTGGGGCCAACGTCCTGACTTTC.

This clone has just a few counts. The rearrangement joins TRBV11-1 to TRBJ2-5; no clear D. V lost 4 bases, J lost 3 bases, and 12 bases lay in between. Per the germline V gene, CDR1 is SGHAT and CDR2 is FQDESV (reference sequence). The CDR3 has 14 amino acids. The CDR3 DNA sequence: TGTGCCAGCAGCTCACAAATCTCAGAAGAGACCCAGTACTTC. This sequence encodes CASSSQISEETQYF.

CDR3 loop: CAISESQGGGEEQFF. In nucleotides, the CDR3 is TGTGCCATCAGTGAGTCACAAGGCGGAGGTGAGGAGCAGTTCTTC. The rearrangement links TRBV10-3 to TRBJ2-1, with TRBD2 as a possible D gene (5 bases). Trimming removed 0 bases at V and 10 bases at J, with 16 bases between. Germline lookup yields CDR1 ENHRY and CDR2 SYGVKD. CDR3 size: 15 residues.

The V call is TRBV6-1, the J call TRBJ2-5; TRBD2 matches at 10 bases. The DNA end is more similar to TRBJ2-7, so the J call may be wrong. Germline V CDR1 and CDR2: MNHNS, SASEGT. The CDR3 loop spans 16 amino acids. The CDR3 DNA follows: TGTGCCAGCAGTGAGTTCGAAGCGGGGGGGCCCTACGAGCAGTACTTC. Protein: CASSEFEAGGPYEQYF.

DNA of the CDR3: TGTGCCAGCAGCTTAGAAAGACAGGGGTTCGGGAGCAATCAGCCCCAGCATTTT. The encoded protein is CASSLERQGFGSNQPQHF. The J gene is TRBJ1-5, the V gene TRBV7-9; 8 bases agree with TRBD1. This CDR3 has 18 amino acids. Germline CDR1 is SEHNR and CDR2 is FQNEAQ (reference sequence). The J segment lost 1 base and the V segment lost 1 base, leaving 9 bases of the junction unmatched.

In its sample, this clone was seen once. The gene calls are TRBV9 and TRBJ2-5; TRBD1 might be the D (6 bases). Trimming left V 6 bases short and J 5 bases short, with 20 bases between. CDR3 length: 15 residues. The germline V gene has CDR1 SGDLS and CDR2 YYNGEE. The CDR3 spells CASNPTGGSWETQYF. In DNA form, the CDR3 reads TGTGCCAGCAATCCGACAGGAGGCTCCTGGGAGACCCAGTACTTC.

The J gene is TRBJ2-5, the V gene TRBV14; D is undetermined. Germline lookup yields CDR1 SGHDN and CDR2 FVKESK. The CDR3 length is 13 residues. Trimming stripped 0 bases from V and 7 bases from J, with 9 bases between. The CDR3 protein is CASSQDRSGTQYF. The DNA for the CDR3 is TGTGCCAGCAGCCAAGATAGAAGTGGGACCCAGTACTTC.

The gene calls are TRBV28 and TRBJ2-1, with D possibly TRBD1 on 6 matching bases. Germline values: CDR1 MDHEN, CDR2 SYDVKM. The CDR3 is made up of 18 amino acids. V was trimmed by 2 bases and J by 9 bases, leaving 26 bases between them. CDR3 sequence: CASSLPLSPPFTGPEQFF. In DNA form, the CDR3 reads TGTGCCAGCAGTTTACCCCTGTCCCCCCCCTTCACAGGGCCTGAGCAGTTCTTC. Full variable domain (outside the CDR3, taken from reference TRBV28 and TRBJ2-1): DVKVTQSSRYLVKRTGEKVFLECVQDMDHENMFWYRQDPGLGLRLIYFSYDVKMKEKGDIPEGYSVSREKKERFSLILESASTNQTSMYLCASSLPLSPPFTGPEQFFGPGTRLTVL.